This TCR beta chain was sequenced for a study of monozygotic twins with inflammatory bowel disease. Study-wide findings and caveats: Researchers report that IBD patients shared fewer clonotypes with others than healthy twins, especially amid disease activity.

Donors gave about 2.5 ml of blood apiece. Unfractionated whole blood yielded total RNA, and T cells were not sorted. To note about this clonotype: Its antigen is not identified.

The unique tags termed UMIs, each holding a 6-nucleotide sample barcode, were added by means of template switching. After re-calling the 5' RACE reads, TCRdb lists one entry per CDR3 protein, DNA absent. This repertoire includes about 330,000 distinct CDR3 sequences. Germline CDR1 reads SGDLS; CDR2 reads YYNGEE. CDR3 length: 14 residues. The chain uses TRBV9 and TRBJ2-7. This TCR derives from a human donor with ulcerative colitis or Crohn's disease, or a healthy co-twin of an affected twin (not recorded which). Sequences were obtained from blood. The CDR3 here is CASSVATQSYEQYF.